This passage covers 12 T cell receptor beta chains from one sample sequenced in a study of cytomegalovirus exposure and HLA in healthy donors. The PCR ran on 60 Vbeta and 13 Jbeta primers. Using immunoSEQ multiplex PCR, the repertoire was profiled, and TCRdb retains in-frame clones only, with some absent. The sample shows approximately 130,000 clones, and 1.5% to 2% sits with its ten largest clones. Sequencing input: PBMCs. These receptors all come from a woman aged 55-70 years in good health and CMV-seronegative.

The gene calls are TRBV4-1 and TRBJ1-3; D is undetermined. The V and J ends lost 5 bases and 0 bases respectively, with 14 bases between them. Germline assignment: CDR1 MGHRA and CDR2 YSYEKL. The CDR3 consists of 16 residues. Here the CDR3 reads CASSTPVADSGNTIYF. CDR3 DNA sequence: TGCGCCAGCAGCACCCCAGTTGCGGACTCTGGAAACACCATATATTTT.

The rearrangement uses TRBV27 and TRBJ1-2, with 8 bases matching TRBD1. V lost 5 bases to trimming and J lost 0 bases; unmatched junction nucleotides: 8. CDR1 MNHEY and CDR2 SMNVEV come from the germline V gene (reference sequence). The CDR3 loop spans 16 amino acids. CDR3 nucleotides: TGTGCCAGCAGTCCGGACAGGGCCCAATCTAACTATGGCTACACCTTC. Encoded protein: CASSPDRAQSNYGYTF.

The genes are TRBV2 and TRBJ1-1, with D uncertain. This CDR3 is 15 amino acids long. The V gene lost 1 base and the J gene lost 0 bases, with 9 bases spanning the gap. Germline lookup yields CDR1 SNHLY and CDR2 FYNNEI. The CDR3 DNA follows: TGTGCCAGCAGTGAAGAGAGGGTGGTGAACACTGAAGCTTTCTTT. Encoded protein: CASSEERVVNTEAFF.

Turning to this clone: Mismatch with germline at one junction end may stem from a read error. V gene TRBV6-1 combines with J gene TRBJ1-5; 7 nucleotides line up with TRBD1. The germline gives CDR1 MNHNS, CDR2 SASEGT. The CDR3 consists of 15 residues. This CDR3 is CASREGQTGSWAQHF. The CDR3 nucleotides read TGTGCCAGCAGAGAAGGACAGACAGGGTCATGGGCCCAGCATTTT.

The chain has TRBV7-9 and TRBJ2-5; 7 bases are shared with TRBD1. TRBJ2-7 matches the DNA end more closely, so the J call is doubtful. This CDR3 spans 15 amino acids. Germline values: CDR1 SEHNR, CDR2 FQNEAQ (reference sequence). CDR3 region: CASSYTGASSYEQYF. CDR3 coding DNA: TGTGCCAGCAGCTATACAGGGGCCAGCTCCTACGAGCAGTACTTC.

This chain uses TRBV16 with TRBJ1-4; D unresolved. Trimming took off 2 bases at V and 8 bases at J, with 9 bases between the two ends. Looked up from germline, CDR1 is KGHSY and CDR2 is FQNENV. CDR3 length: 13 amino acids. The CDR3 spells CASSQGSLEKLFF. The CDR3 DNA is TGTGCCAGCAGCCAAGGTAGCCTGGAAAAACTGTTTTTT.

The V and J genes are TRBV5-4 and TRBJ2-1; TRBD2 is a possible D gene (7 bases). This CDR3 comprises 15 residues. Germline values: CDR1 SGHNT, CDR2 YYREEE (reference sequence). Trimming shortened V by 7 bases and J by 4 bases, and 18 bases separated the two germline ends. The CDR3 region is CASEGGGSAYNEQFF. CDR3 nucleotide sequence: TGTGCCAGCGAGGGGGGAGGGAGCGCATACAATGAGCAGTTCTTC.

Details on this clone: Other DNA sequences in the sample encode the same CDR3. CDR3 sequence: CASSFRGTGELFF. The DNA of the CDR3 is TGTGCCAGCAGTTTTCGGGGGACCGGGGAGCTGTTTTTT. The chain couples TRBV28 to TRBJ2-2; TRBD2 is a possible D gene (6 bases). V shed 3 bases and J shed 5 bases, with 7 bases lying between them. CDR1 and CDR2 from the germline V gene are MDHEN and SYDVKM. The CDR3 is 13 amino acids.

The rearrangement joins TRBV7-8 to TRBJ1-1, with 8 bases lining up with TRBD1. Germline CDR1 and CDR2: SGHVS and FQNEAQ. J lost 10 bases, V lost 5 bases, and 15 bases had no gene match. This CDR3 is 15 amino acids long. CDR3 amino acids: CASSTRQGYRLGAFF. CDR3 sequence (DNA): TGTGCCAGCAGCACGAGACAGGGGTACCGTCTGGGAGCTTTCTTT.

The J gene is TRBJ2-7, the V gene TRBV5-1; 12 bases agree with TRBD1. Germline V gives CDR1 SGHRS, CDR2 YFSETQ. V lost 0 bases to trimming and J lost 4 bases; unmatched junction nucleotides: 8. This CDR3 has 17 residues. The CDR3 is CASSLDPMGQGAYEQYF. Written as DNA, the CDR3 is TGCGCCAGCAGCTTGGATCCGATGGGACAGGGGGCATACGAGCAGTACTTC.

The rearrangement uses TRBV28 and TRBJ2-7; 8 positions match TRBD1. Trimming removed 6 bases from V and 1 base from J; junction bases left unmatched: 5. CDR3 length equals 14 residues. CDR1 and CDR2 (germline): MDHEN, SYDVKM. Here the CDR3 DNA reads TGTGCCAGCAGGGGGACAGGCCGATCCTACGAGCAGTACTTC. This encodes CASRGTGRSYEQYF.

The J gene is TRBJ2-3, the V gene TRBV27; possible D gene TRBD2, 6 bases. The germline gives CDR1 MNHEY, CDR2 SMNVEV (reference sequence). The CDR3 consists of 14 residues. The ends were cut back, 6 bases at V and 3 bases at J, with 13 bases in the middle. In nucleotides, the CDR3 is TGTGCCAGCAGAGGACGGGGGAATACAGATACGCAGTATTTT. This encodes CASRGRGNTDTQYF.